The T cell receptor beta chain under discussion was sequenced for a study of Ad26.COV2.S vaccination and SARS-CoV-2 variants. Points from the study as a whole: It was vaccine recipients, not placebo recipients, who had the higher spike-specific TCR breadth.

Treatment described: about 20 received Ad26.COV2.S at low or high dose, single or two shots; 5 received placebo; per-sample allocation not given. Samples were taken on day 63 after the first vaccine or placebo injection. Whoever gave the sample was an adult aged 18-55 years in Boston. Germline CDR1 is SGHDN and CDR2 is FVKESK. The J segment lost 2 bases and the V segment lost 3 bases, leaving 9 bases of the junction unmatched. The CDR3 sequence is 18 residues long. Assay: immunoSEQ multiplex PCR; the TCRdb copy retains only in-frame clones and omits some. The repertoire holds some 250,000 clones, with roughly 90% as singletons. This clone was counted only a few times. Its cognate antigen is unknown.

The sequencing used peripheral blood, collected in a trial of Ad26.COV2.S vaccine versus placebo. This TCR came from a person aged 18-60 years who received the Ad26.COV2.S COVID-19 vaccine or a placebo. The chain uses TRBV14 and TRBJ2-7; 14 nucleotides line up with TRBD2. The CDR3 bases are TGTGCCAGCAGCCAGGGACTAGCGGGGGTCTCCCCCGCCTACGAGCAGTACTTC. Protein product: CASSQGLAGVSPAYEQYF.